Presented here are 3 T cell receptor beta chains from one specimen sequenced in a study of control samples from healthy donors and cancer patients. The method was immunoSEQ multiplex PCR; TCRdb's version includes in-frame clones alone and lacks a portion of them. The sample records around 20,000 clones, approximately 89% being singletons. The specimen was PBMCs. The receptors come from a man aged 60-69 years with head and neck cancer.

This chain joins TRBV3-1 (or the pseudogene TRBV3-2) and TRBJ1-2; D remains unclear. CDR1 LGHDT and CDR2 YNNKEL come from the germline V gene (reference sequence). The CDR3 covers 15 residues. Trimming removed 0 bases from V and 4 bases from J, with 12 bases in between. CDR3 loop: CASSQERLTGYGYTF. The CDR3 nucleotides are TGTGCCAGCAGCCAAGAGCGCCTCACGGGCTATGGCTACACCTTC.

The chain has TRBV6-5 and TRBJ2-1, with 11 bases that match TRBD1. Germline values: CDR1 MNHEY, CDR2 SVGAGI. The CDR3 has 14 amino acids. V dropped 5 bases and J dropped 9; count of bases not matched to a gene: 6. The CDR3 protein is CASSLRTGGFEQFF. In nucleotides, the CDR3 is TGTGCCAGCAGTCTGCGGACAGGGGGCTTTGAGCAGTTCTTC.

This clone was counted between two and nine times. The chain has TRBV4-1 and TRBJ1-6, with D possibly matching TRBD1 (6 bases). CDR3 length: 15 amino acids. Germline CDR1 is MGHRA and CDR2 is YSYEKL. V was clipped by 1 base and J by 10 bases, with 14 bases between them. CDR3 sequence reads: CASSQGQGMGSPLHF. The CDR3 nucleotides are TGCGCCAGCAGCCAAGGTCAGGGGATGGGGTCACCCCTCCACTTT.